This T cell receptor beta chain was recovered during a study of T cell responses to AZD1222 COVID-19 vaccine. Study details: Whether given at about 4 or about 12 weeks, second doses were pooled. Study-wide findings and caveats: In all cases, repertoires were sampled only after the peak T cell response. CD4 TCRs linked to vaccination spanned spike, dominating at 160-218 and 743-854.

A word on this clone: As yet, its antigen is unknown.

V lost 6 bases, J lost 2 bases, and 10 bases stayed unmatched. This CDR3 is built from 15 residues. Germline CDR1 SQVTM, CDR2 ANQGSEA. Some clones are missing from TCRdb's copy, which holds only in-frame ones; the method was immunoSEQ multiplex PCR. This repertoire shows 150,000 to 200,000 clones, 90% found once; its top ten account for around 2.9%. The sequencing here drew on peripheral blood, taken on day 0 of AZD1222 vaccination. The TCR sequence derives from an adult in good health. The chain uses TRBV29-1 and TRBJ1-1; 9 positions match TRBD1. CDR3 DNA sequence: TGCAGCGTCGAGGGACAGGGCTTAATCAACACTGAAGCTTTCTTT. It yields the protein CSVEGQGLINTEAFF.